This record concerns one T cell receptor beta chain sequence. The target of this receptor is not known. No much larger clone is present one base from it, and per-base qualities are unavailable. V drops 0 bases and J drops 6 bases, leaving 5 bases in between. Its CDR3 holds 11 amino acids, cysteine through phenylalanine. Of the read, only the CDR3 DNA is kept; its 33 bases are in frame from base 1. CDR1 and CDR2 are drawn from the germline V gene (reference sequence): GTSNPN, SVGIG. This sample is part of a study of response to subunit inactivated influenza vaccine (dated by TCRdb to the late 2010s). With regard to the full study: Deep quantitative profiling of the T cell receptor repertoire was used in the study to follow responses to a trivalent subunit inactivated influenza vaccine. On the study overall, not on this receptor specifically: It was suggested by the authors that each seasonal influenza vaccination may recruit only a limited number of new T cells.

Libraries were constructed by RT-PCR. Sequencer: Illumina HiSeq 2500. The raw public data were reprocessed by TCRdb itself: fastp quality trimming at Q25, MiXCR clonotype calling, in-frame beta chains only. Duplicate CDR3 protein sequences are folded into a single record with the most common DNA and genes. The sample includes roughly 500,000 distinct CDR3 sequences, with under 25% observed a single time. The ten largest make up around 2.8% of the sample. These sequences were also reported in another study, on T cells expressing NK-cell markers. Per the second study: TCR beta cDNA libraries were made by 5'RACE template switching that added a universal primer site and unique molecular identifiers. Three sorted T-cell subsets (CD3+CD56+NKG2C+, CD3+CD56+NKG2C- and CD3+CD56-NKG2C+) from roughly 8 donors had their TCR beta-chain repertoires profiled. Among the eight sequenced donors, only one was HCMV-seronegative, while the other seven were HCMV-seropositive. To restrict sorting to alphabetaTCR-expressing T cells, an anti-gammadeltaTCR antibody was added in several experiments. In roughly 6 donors, the dominant CD3+CD56+NKG2C+ clonotypes were found to rank among the top 10 CD8+ clonotypes and to make up about 1.0-7.5% of CD8+ T cells. Those dominant clonotypes were again the most abundant among CD3+CD56-NKG2C+ cells in a few donors, at roughly 25-60.1%. Whether the expanded NKG2C-expressing T cell clones were specific for HCMV antigens was left unclear. The study sequenced eight donors, all healthy volunteers chosen at random: three men and five women. HCMV-specific IgG was detected in serum with a commercial ELISA kit to determine HCMV serostatus. Peripheral blood mononuclear cells were isolated from blood by Ficoll density gradient centrifugation. Magnetic immunoseparation with Miltenyi isolation kits was used to isolate CD4+ and CD8+ T cells from PBMC. cDNA synthesis was primed from the TCR beta constant segment and was followed by two successive PCR amplification steps. The libraries were sequenced on Illumina HiSeq 2000/2500, MiSeq or NextSeq, producing 2 x 150 bp reads. MIGEC handled demultiplexing of the reads and grouping by UMI, while MiTCR was used to assemble and quantify clonotypes. To exclude erroneous sequences, only TCR cDNA sequences supported by at least two reads were retained. The tcR package was used for downstream repertoire analysis, and clonotypes were matched across fractions by CDR3 nucleotide sequence plus V segment. VDJmatch was used to annotate antigen specificity against VDJdb, with one amino acid substitution in CDR3 permitted.

The V and J segments used are TRBV30 and TRBJ1-1; confidence is insufficient to name the D gene. This clonotype originated in a man aged 50 or older who received an inactivated influenza vaccine. Donor details come from another sample of the same person, matched by shared clones. The input for sequencing was CD4+ T cells sorted from PBMCs, taken 11 to 12 days after vaccination. This receptor carries the CDR3 CAWSVLSEAFF. The DNA reads as follows: TGTGCCTGGAGTGTACTTTCTGAAGCTTTCTTT.